This T cell receptor (beta chain) emerged from a study of OX40 agonist ivuxolimab in advanced cancers. Study-level findings and limits: Those patients achieving a partial response at 0.1-3.0 mg/kg showed among the lowest clonal expansion.

V was shortened by 2 bases and J by 1 base, with 6 bases between the two germline ends. From germline, CDR1 is SGHDT and CDR2 YYEEEE. There are 14 residues in the CDR3. TCRdb's copy holds only in-frame clones and misses some; the assay was immunoSEQ multiplex PCR. The sample shows approximately 130,000 clones, approximately 94% of them seen only once. Note on this clone: The antigen is unknown.

This receptor was obtained from an adult with an advanced solid tumor such as melanoma, head and neck, liver or kidney cancer. The chain couples TRBV5-6 to TRBJ2-2; the D gene is possibly TRBD2 (5 bases). The starting material was CD4+ or CD8+ T cells sorted from blood, obtained in a trial of the OX40 agonist ivuxolimab. The CDR3 sequence is CASSLGLNTGELFF. The CDR3 DNA reads TGTGCCAGCAGCTTAGGACTGAACACCGGGGAGCTGTTTTTT.